A selection of T cell receptor beta chains follows, all from one sample in a study of blood T cell repertoires in COVID-19. Profiling relied on immunoSEQ multiplex PCR, and the TCRdb table lists in-frame clones only, not all of them. The sample shows fewer than 80,000 clones, around 90% of them seen only once. The sample taken for sequencing was peripheral blood. These receptors all stem from a human donor in a cohort sampled during active COVID-19. Both conserved end residues are part of each CDR3. A D gene is named only where the DNA matches it firmly. Expanded clones are given a class, and other clones once, few, many or no size at all.

v_call,j_call,d_call,clone_size,cdr3_aa,cdr3_nt
TRBV15,TRBJ1-5,TRBD1,.,CATGRGQGGNQPQHF,TGTGCCACCGGACGGGGACAGGGGGGCAATCAGCCCCAGCATTTT
TRBV3-1/TRBV3-2,TRBJ1-1,.,.,CASSQAVPNTEAFF,TGTGCCAGCAGCCAAGCGGTGCCGAACACTGAAGCTTTCTTT
TRBV10-2,TRBJ1-2,.,.,CASSPGSNYGYTF,TGCGCCAGCTCACCGGGGTCTAACTATGGCTACACCTTC
TRBV24-1,TRBJ1-4,TRBD1,.,CATSDSRDRGKWEKLFF,TGTGCCACCAGTGATAGCCGGGACAGGGGGAAGTGGGAAAAACTGTTTTTT
TRBV7-2,TRBJ2-2,.,.,CASSFGGSSRELFF,TGTGCCAGCAGCTTTGGGGGGAGCTCACGGGAGCTGTTTTTT
TRBV11-2,TRBJ2-5,.,.,CASSILKIQRDQETQYF,TGTGCCAGCAGCATCCTAAAGATTCAAAGAGACCAAGAGACCCAGTACTTC
TRBV4-3,TRBJ2-3,TRBD2,few,CASSPLVAGGGTDTQYF,TGCGCCAGCAGCCCCCTTGTGGCGGGGGGTGGCACAGATACGCAGTATTTT
TRBV5-6,TRBJ1-1,TRBD1,.,CASRTLTGTNTEAFF,TGTGCCAGCAGAACCCTGACAGGGACTAACACTGAAGCTTTCTTT
TRBV4-3,TRBJ1-3,.,.,CASSRAHGDTIYF,TGCGCCAGCAGCCGAGCACACGGGGACACCATATATTTT
TRBV27,TRBJ2-2,.,.,CASSTILTNTGELFF,TGTGCCAGCAGTACAATTCTGACGAACACCGGGGAGCTGTTTTTT
TRBV19,TRBJ2-3,TRBD2,.,CASSIADGAGGTDTQYF,TGTGCCAGTAGTATAGCAGACGGAGCGGGAGGAACAGATACGCAGTATTTT
TRBV9,TRBJ1-1,.,.,CASSVDLTPRGREAFF,TGTGCCAGCAGCGTAGATTTAACCCCCCGCGGTCGTGAAGCTTTCTTT
TRBV6-6,TRBJ1-6,TRBD1,.,CASITGGRDSPLHF,TGTGCCAGCATCACAGGGGGCAGGGATTCACCCCTCCACTTT